Listed below are T cell receptor beta chains from one sample, sequenced in a study of shared clonotypes between healthy human individuals. Clones were read by immunoSEQ multiplex PCR, and TCRdb kept only the in-frame ones, dropping some. The sample yields 2 million to 3 million clones, under 95% seen once. Sequencing was carried out using naive CD4+ T cells from PBMCs. These receptors originate from a man younger than 35 in good health. Some clones in this sample may be carry-over from other donors' samples. Both conserved end residues are part of each CDR3. A D gene is named only where the DNA matches it firmly. The listing skips clone size in some rows; elsewhere it reads once, few, many or a size class.

length	size	V	D	J	CDR3	DNA
16	NA	TRBV15	TRBD1	TRBJ1-5	CATSRVRGSGNQPQHF	TGTGCCACCAGCAGAGTCAGGGGGTCGGGCAATCAGCCCCAGCATTTT
14	NA	TRBV7-3	NA	TRBJ2-1	CASSLTAGFNEQFF	TGTGCCAGCAGCTTAACGGCCGGGTTCAATGAGCAGTTCTTC
18	NA	TRBV5-3	TRBD2	TRBJ2-2	CARSLNRLAGGRAGELFF	TGTGCCAGAAGCTTGAACCGACTAGCGGGAGGGCGGGCCGGGGAGCTGTTTTTT
13	NA	TRBV7-2	NA	TRBJ1-1	CASSLAGQLEAFF	TGTGCCAGCAGCTTAGCAGGACAGCTTGAAGCTTTCTTT
13	NA	TRBV5-4	NA	TRBJ1-2	CASSLTGTHGYTF	TGTGCCAGCAGCTTGACCGGGACACATGGCTACACCTTC
15	NA	TRBV4-1	TRBD2	TRBJ2-7	CASSQLAGVAYEQYF	TGCGCCAGCAGCCAGCTAGCGGGAGTAGCCTACGAGCAGTACTTC
14	NA	TRBV5-1	TRBD2	TRBJ2-7	CASSLEGGPYEQYF	TGCGCCAGCAGCTTGGAGGGAGGGCCCTACGAGCAGTACTTC
15	once	TRBV9	TRBD2	TRBJ2-4	CASSPGGEGRFIQYF	TGTGCCAGCAGCCCCGGGGGGGAGGGCCGATTCATTCAGTACTTC
14	few	TRBV5-1	TRBD1	TRBJ1-1	CASSLVQGGTEAFF	TGCGCCAGCAGCTTGGTGCAGGGGGGCACTGAAGCTTTCTTT
17	NA	TRBV5-1	NA	TRBJ2-5	CASSLAPGSLYQETQYF	TGCGCCAGCAGCTTGGCCCCGGGCAGCTTGTACCAAGAGACCCAGTACTTC
12	NA	TRBV28	NA	TRBJ2-1	CASSPSVGRQFF	TGTGCCAGCAGTCCCTCGGTCGGGCGGCAGTTCTTC
12	NA	TRBV2	NA	TRBJ2-1	CASSELNLDQFF	TGTGCCAGCAGTGAATTGAACCTGGACCAGTTCTTC
15	NA	TRBV7-8	NA	TRBJ1-4	CASSLGVTGREKLFF	TGTGCCAGCAGCTTAGGCGTAACAGGGCGGGAAAAACTGTTTTTT
13	NA	TRBV28	TRBD1	TRBJ1-1	CASSLDRGLVAFF	TGTGCCAGCAGCCTCGACAGGGGGCTCGTAGCTTTCTTT
12	NA	TRBV6-5	TRBD1	TRBJ1-2	CASSDRGDGYTF	TGTGCCAGCAGTGACAGGGGCGATGGCTACACCTTC
15	NA	TRBV28	TRBD1	TRBJ1-5	CASSSPTGGNQPQHF	TGTGCCAGCAGTTCCCCGACAGGGGGCAATCAGCCCCAGCATTTT
12	NA	TRBV28	NA	TRBJ1-2	CASSLSSLGYTF	TGTGCCAGCAGTTTATCCAGTCTGGGCTACACCTTC
15	NA	TRBV5-1	NA	TRBJ2-1	CASSKPENPYNEQFF	TGCGCCAGCAGCAAACCGGAGAACCCCTACAATGAGCAGTTCTTC
15	NA	TRBV4-1	NA	TRBJ1-1	CASSQDLTKNTEAFF	TGCGCCAGCAGCCAAGACCTAACGAAGAACACTGAAGCTTTCTTT
14	NA	TRBV13	NA	TRBJ2-3	CASSLGLRSYTQYF	TGTGCCAGCAGCTTAGGCCTTAGGTCCTATACGCAGTATTTT
14	NA	TRBV7-9	NA	TRBJ2-1	CASSSAPEEVEQFF	TGTGCCAGCAGCTCCGCCCCCGAGGAGGTTGAGCAGTTCTTC
16	NA	TRBV5-5	NA	TRBJ2-1	CASSLGASGSYNEQFF	TGTGCCAGCAGCTTGGGAGCTTCCGGCTCCTACAATGAGCAGTTCTTC
15	NA	TRBV5-1	NA	TRBJ2-6	CASSLDGPGANVLTF	TGCGCCAGCAGCTTGGACGGCCCTGGGGCCAACGTCCTGACTTTC
15	NA	TRBV6-1	NA	TRBJ2-4	CASSEIALAKNIQYF	TGTGCCAGCAGTGAAATAGCTCTAGCCAAAAACATTCAGTACTTC
16	NA	TRBV18	NA	TRBJ2-7	CASSLGLAGATYEQYF	TGTGCCAGCTCACTCGGTCTGGCAGGGGCGACCTACGAGCAGTACTTC
15	few	TRBV6-5	NA	TRBJ1-1	CASSYYGRTNTEAFF	TGTGCCAGCAGTTACTACGGCAGAACGAACACTGAAGCTTTCTTT
11	NA	TRBV5-5	NA	TRBJ2-5	CASSLVETQYF	TGTGCCAGCAGCTTGGTGGAGACCCAGTACTTC
15	NA	TRBV6-1	NA	TRBJ2-2	CASSSYPGPTGELFF	TGTGCCAGCAGTTCCTACCCAGGCCCTACCGGGGAGCTGTTTTTT
14	few	TRBV6-1	TRBD1	TRBJ1-5	CASTATGYNQPQHF	TGTGCCAGCACTGCGACAGGGTACAATCAGCCCCAGCATTTT
15	NA	TRBV5-1	NA	TRBJ2-7	CASSPTDGSSYEQYF	TGCGCCAGCAGCCCCACGGACGGGAGCTCCTACGAGCAGTACTTC
15	NA	TRBV2	TRBD2	TRBJ2-3	CASSGPGLVTDTQYF	TGTGCCAGCAGTGGACCGGGACTAGTCACAGATACGCAGTATTTT
14	NA	TRBV28	NA	TRBJ2-7	CASSYDTSTYEQYF	TGTGCCAGCAGTTATGACACGTCAACCTACGAGCAGTACTTC
13	NA	TRBV11-2	NA	TRBJ2-1	CASSLGQNNEQFF	TGTGCCAGCAGCTTGGGACAAAACAATGAGCAGTTCTTC
16	NA	TRBV6-5	TRBD1	TRBJ1-5	CASSYRGTGENQPQHF	TGTGCCAGCAGTTACCGAGGGACAGGGGAAAATCAGCCCCAGCATTTT
11	NA	TRBV6-6	NA	TRBJ2-5	CASKGQETQYF	TGTGCCAGCAAGGGCCAAGAGACCCAGTACTTC
14	NA	TRBV6-4	NA	TRBJ2-2	CASKIEGSTGELFF	TGTGCCAGCAAGATAGAGGGAAGCACCGGGGAGCTGTTTTTT
15	NA	TRBV5-1	TRBD2	TRBJ2-1	CASSSGTSGSDEQFF	TGCGCCAGCAGCAGCGGGACTAGCGGGAGCGATGAGCAGTTCTTC
13	NA	TRBV27	NA	TRBJ1-2	CASMEGGPYGYTF	TGTGCCAGCATGGAGGGGGGACCTTATGGCTACACCTTC
16	NA	TRBV5-1	TRBD2	TRBJ2-1	CASSLYISGNYNEQFF	TGCGCCAGCAGCTTGTATATTAGCGGGAACTACAATGAGCAGTTCTTC
17	NA	TRBV7-2	NA	TRBJ2-7	CASSLEIVGGVPYEQYF	TGTGCCAGCAGCTTAGAAATTGTTGGGGGAGTCCCCTACGAGCAGTACTTC
15	NA	TRBV5-8	NA	TRBJ1-6	CASSLGQALYSPLHF	TGTGCCAGCAGCTTGGGGCAGGCGCTGTATTCACCCCTCCACTTT
13	NA	TRBV6-5	NA	TRBJ2-3	CASSLRLDYTQYF	TGTGCCAGCAGCCTCAGACTAGACTATACGCAGTATTTT
13	NA	TRBV6-1	NA	TRBJ1-1	CASSDGQYTEAFF	TGTGCCAGCAGTGACGGGCAGTACACTGAAGCTTTCTTT
19	NA	TRBV9	TRBD2	TRBJ2-7	CASSVGNSGRFVKVHEQYF	TGTGCCAGCAGCGTCGGGAATAGCGGGAGATTTGTTAAAGTCCACGAGCAGTACTTC
16	NA	TRBV15	TRBD2	TRBJ2-7	CATRSRVAPGGYEQYF	TGTGCCACCAGGTCACGTGTCGCTCCGGGAGGTTACGAGCAGTACTTC
15	once	TRBV6-5	NA	TRBJ2-7	CASRARGGAVYEQYF	TGTGCCAGCAGGGCCCGAGGCGGAGCTGTCTACGAGCAGTACTTC
15	NA	TRBV15	NA	TRBJ2-1	CATSRVAGYYNEQFF	TGTGCCACCAGCAGAGTGGCAGGGTACTACAATGAGCAGTTCTTC
14	NA	TRBV4-1	NA	TRBJ1-5	CASSQLFSNQPQHF	TGCGCCAGCAGCCAGTTATTTAGCAATCAGCCCCAGCATTTT
10	once	TRBV20-1	NA	TRBJ2-7	CSARGREQYF	TGCAGTGCTAGGGGGCGCGAGCAGTACTTC
11	NA	TRBV9	NA	TRBJ2-1	CASSPRHEQFF	TGTGCCAGCAGCCCCCGCCATGAGCAGTTCTTC
13	NA	TRBV28	NA	TRBJ1-2	CASSLRGNYGYTF	TGTGCCAGCAGTTTGCGAGGGAACTATGGCTACACCTTC
17	NA	TRBV4-2	TRBD2	TRBJ2-5	CASSQDGVSGTGETQYF	TGTGCCAGCAGCCAAGATGGGGTTAGCGGGACGGGAGAGACCCAGTACTTC
15	NA	TRBV28	TRBD1	TRBJ1-2	CASSLLTGAGGGYTF	TGTGCCAGCAGTTTATTGACAGGGGCCGGTGGTGGCTACACCTTC
14	NA	TRBV7-7	NA	TRBJ1-5	CASSFGGKGQPQHF	TGTGCCAGCAGCTTTGGGGGGAAAGGACAGCCCCAGCATTTT
14	NA	TRBV29-1	NA	TRBJ1-3	CSVLLKFPNNTIYF	TGCAGCGTCTTACTGAAGTTCCCGAACAACACCATATATTTT